This entry lists 17 T cell receptor beta chains sequenced from one sample in a study of T cell responses to AZD1222 COVID-19 vaccine. Sequencing was performed with immunoSEQ multiplex PCR; in TCRdb, only in-frame clones are kept and a portion is missing. The sample carries more than 15,000 clones, approximately 88% recorded once. The sample in question was peripheral blood, obtained 28 days after the second AZD1222 dose. Receptors originate from an adult who received the AZD1222 COVID-19 vaccine.

The chain uses TRBV5-8 and TRBJ2-7, with 9 bases aligning to TRBD2. V lost 5 bases and J lost 2; bases outside the gene matches: 5. The CDR3 is 14 residues long. CDR1 is SGHTS and CDR2 is YDEGEE in the germline V gene. The CDR3: CASRASGITYEQYF. The CDR3 nucleotides read TGTGCCAGCAGGGCTAGCGGGATAACCTACGAGCAGTACTTC.

This CDR3 is CASSNTFRLPVIYEQYF. The DNA of the CDR3 is TGTGCCAGCAGCAATACATTCCGGCTTCCAGTTATCTACGAGCAGTACTTC. The chain links TRBV21-1 to TRBJ2-7. TRBV21-1 is a pseudogene locus. This CDR3 contains 17 residues.

The chain recombines TRBV3-1 (or the pseudogene TRBV3-2) with TRBJ2-1; tentatively, D is TRBD2 (5 bases). Trimming cost V 3 bases and J 9 bases, with 9 bases left between them. The length of the CDR3 is 12 residues. Germline V gene data show CDR1 as LGHDT and CDR2 as YNNKEL (reference sequence). The CDR3 spells CASSQRVREQFF. The DNA for the CDR3 is TGTGCCAGCAGCCAGAGGGTTCGTGAGCAGTTCTTC.

The J gene is TRBJ1-6, the V gene TRBV11-2; D is ambiguous. Germline lookup yields CDR1 SGHAT and CDR2 FQNNGV. This CDR3 is built from 15 residues. V was pared by 7 bases and J by 7 bases, with 17 bases between. CDR3 nucleotide sequence: TGTGCCAGCAAACCGAGGACGGGTCCGAATTCACCCCTCCACTTT. This translates into CASKPRTGPNSPLHF.

The chain is built from TRBV7-8 and TRBJ2-1; 13 nucleotides match TRBD2. CDR1 and CDR2 (germline): SGHVS, FQNEAQ. With 5 bases clipped from V and 7 bases from J, the junction kept 5 bases outside the gene matches. The CDR3 is 15 amino acids. The CDR3 spells CASSPRTSGRNEQFF. CDR3 in DNA: TGTGCCAGCAGCCCTCGGACTAGCGGGAGAAATGAGCAGTTCTTC.

The chain carries TRBV19 and TRBJ1-5; D is possibly TRBD1 (6 bases). Germline CDR1 reads LNHDA; CDR2 reads SQIVND (reference sequence). V lost 5 bases, J lost 2 bases, and 13 bases lay in between. This CDR3 is 15 amino acids long. This chain's CDR3 is CASSAAGAGNQPQHF. CDR3 DNA: TGTGCCAGTAGTGCCGCGGGGGCTGGCAATCAGCCCCAGCATTTT.

The chain uses TRBV9 and TRBJ2-2, with unresolved D. Germline CDR1 is SGDLS and CDR2 is YYNGEE. V shed 0 bases and J shed 6 bases, with 9 bases lying between them. The CDR3 consists of 14 residues. CDR3 in DNA: TGTGCCAGCAGCGTAGGGGGATACCCCGGGGAGCTGTTTTTT. Translation gives CASSVGGYPGELFF.

The sample holds one count of this clone. The chain links TRBV30 to TRBJ1-3; D uncertain. The V end lost 7 bases, the J end lost 4 bases, and 11 bases lay between the germline ends. There are 12 residues in the CDR3. Germline CDR1 is GTSNPN and CDR2 is SVGIG (reference sequence). CDR3 in DNA: TGTGCCTATAAACGAACGGGAAACACCATATATTTT. This encodes CAYKRTGNTIYF.

This chain uses TRBV30 with TRBJ2-3, with TRBD2 matching over 8 bases. Germline CDR1 is GTSNPN and CDR2 is SVGIG (reference sequence). The CDR3 totals 14 residues. V gave up 3 bases and J gave up 3 bases; unmatched junction bases: 5. CDR3 coding DNA: TGTGCCTGGAGAGTCGGGAGGGAGACAGATACGCAGTATTTT. Protein: CAWRVGRETDTQYF. Full variable domain (remainder filled in from reference TRBV30 and TRBJ2-3): SQTIHQWPATLVQPVGSPLSLECTVEGTSNPNLYWYRQAAGRGLQLLFYSVGIGQISSEVPQNLSASRPQDRQFILSSKKLLLSDSGFYLCAWRVGRETDTQYFGPGTRLTVL.

The rearrangement links TRBV6-1 to TRBJ2-3, with TRBD1 matching 7 bases. The length of the CDR3 is 15 residues. J lost 3 bases, V lost 2 bases, and 5 bases had no gene match. Germline V gene sequence: CDR1 MNHNS, CDR2 SASEGT. The CDR3 sequence is CASSEFEQGTDTQYF. The CDR3 DNA reads as TGTGCCAGCAGTGAATTTGAACAGGGGACAGATACGCAGTATTTT.

The chain carries TRBV27 and TRBJ2-5; 9 positions agree with TRBD1. This CDR3 spans 16 amino acids. V was pared by 2 bases and J by 4 bases, with 8 bases of the junction left unmatched. From germline, CDR1 is MNHEY and CDR2 SMNVEV (reference sequence). In DNA, the CDR3 is TGTGCCAGCAGTTTAGCGGGACAGGGATGGGGAGAGACCCAGTACTTC. Encoded protein: CASSLAGQGWGETQYF.

The rearrangement joins TRBV5-1 to TRBJ2-7, with D possibly matching TRBD1 (6 bases). Germline CDR1 SGHRS, CDR2 YFSETQ. CDR3 length: 12 residues. Trimming removed 4 bases at V and 6 bases at J, with 11 bases between. CDR3 nucleotide sequence: TGCGCCAGCAGCCCTTGGGGGCGCGAGCAGTACTTC. It translates to CASSPWGREQYF. Supplemented by reference TRBV5-1 and TRBJ2-7, the full variable domain reads KAGVTQTPRYLIKTRGQQVTLSCSPISGHRSVSWYQQTPGQGLQFLFEYFSETQRNKGNFPGRFSGRQFSNSRSEMNVSTLELGDSALYLCASSPWGREQYFGPGTRLTVT.

The CDR3 loop is CAWSIQGARDNQPQHF. The CDR3 nucleotides are TGTGCCTGGAGTATCCAGGGGGCTAGGGACAATCAGCCCCAGCATTTT. The genes are TRBV30 and TRBJ1-5; 8 bases fit TRBD1. This CDR3 region has 16 residues. Trimming removed 2 bases from V and 3 bases from J; junction bases left unmatched: 9. CDR1 and CDR2 from the germline V gene are GTSNPN and SVGIG (reference sequence).

This chain joins TRBV14 and TRBJ1-6; perhaps TRBD1 as D (6 bases). The CDR3 covers 16 residues. Looked up from germline, CDR1 is SGHDN and CDR2 is FVKESK. Between the trimmed V and J ends, which lost 8 bases and 6 bases, there was a span of 20 bases. DNA for the CDR3: TGTGCCAGCCGAAAAAACTCCGGGACACTTAATTCACCCCTCCACTTT. Its translation is CASRKNSGTLNSPLHF.

This clone has only one observation. V usage is TRBV5-1 and J usage is TRBJ2-7; 7 nucleotides agree with TRBD2. Germline V gives CDR1 SGHRS, CDR2 YFSETQ. The CDR3 extends over 18 amino acids. V lost 0 bases to trimming and J lost 1 base; unmatched junction nucleotides: 13. The CDR3 DNA is TGCGCCAGCAGCTTGGCCAGGTTCAAAGCGGGATCTTCCTACGAGCAGTACTTC. Its translation is CASSLARFKAGSSYEQYF.

V usage is TRBV6-1 and J usage is TRBJ1-5, with D possibly matching TRBD1 (6 bases). There are 16 residues in the CDR3. Deletions cut 3 bases from V and 1 base from J, with 13 bases between. Per the germline V gene, CDR1 is MNHNS and CDR2 is SASEGT. The CDR3 loop is CASSDNGGRSNQPQHF. In DNA, the CDR3 is TGTGCCAGCAGTGATAACGGGGGCCGGAGCAATCAGCCCCAGCATTTT.

In this sample, this clone turned up a few times. V and J are TRBV5-8 and TRBJ1-1; 7 bases match TRBD1. The germline V gene encodes CDR1 SGHTS and CDR2 YDEGEE. The J segment lost 0 bases and the V segment lost 1 base, leaving 9 bases of the junction unmatched. The CDR3 extends over 17 amino acids. The CDR3 sequence is CASSLLRTGYMNTEAFF. For the CDR3, the DNA is TGTGCCAGCAGCTTGTTAAGGACAGGCTACATGAACACTGAAGCTTTCTTT.